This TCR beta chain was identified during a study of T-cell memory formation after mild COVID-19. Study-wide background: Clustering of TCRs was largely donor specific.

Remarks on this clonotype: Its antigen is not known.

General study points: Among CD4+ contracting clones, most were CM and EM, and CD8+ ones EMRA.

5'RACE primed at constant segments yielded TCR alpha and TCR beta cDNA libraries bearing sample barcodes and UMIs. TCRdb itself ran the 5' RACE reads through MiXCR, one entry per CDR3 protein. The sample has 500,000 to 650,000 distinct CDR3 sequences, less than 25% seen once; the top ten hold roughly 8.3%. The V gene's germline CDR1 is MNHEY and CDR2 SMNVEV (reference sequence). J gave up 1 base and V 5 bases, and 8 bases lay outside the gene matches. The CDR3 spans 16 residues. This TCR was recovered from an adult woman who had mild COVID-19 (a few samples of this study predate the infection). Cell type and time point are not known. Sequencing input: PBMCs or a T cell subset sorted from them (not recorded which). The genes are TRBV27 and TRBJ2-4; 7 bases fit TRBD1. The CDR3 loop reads CASSPTGLGAKNIQYF. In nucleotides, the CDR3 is TGTGCCAGCAGTCCGACAGGGTTGGGGGCCAAAAACATTCAGTACTTC.